The rows below give T cell receptor beta chains drawn from one sample of a study of T cell changes during pregnancy in multiple sclerosis. The table came from immunoSEQ multiplex PCR; TCRdb's copy has only in-frame clones and leaves some out. This table has 90,000 to 120,000 clones, 85% to 95% appearing once. This material consisted of peripheral blood, taken in the third trimester of pregnancy. These receptors all come from a female donor in good health, enrolled as a control in a pregnancy study. Both conserved end residues are part of each CDR3. A D gene is named only where the DNA matches it firmly. Clone size is given for some rows only: seen once, a few or many times, or a class if the clone is expanded.

J | D | V | size | DNA | CDR3
TRBJ2-5 | . | TRBV5-5 | once | TGTGCCAGCAGCCCCCCCCTAGACAGGAGGTGGGAGACCCAGTACTTC | CASSPPLDRRWETQYF
TRBJ2-6 | . | TRBV4-1 | . | TGCGCCAGTCAATCTGGGGCCAACGTCCTGACTTTC | CASQSGANVLTF
TRBJ2-7 | . | TRBV27 | . | TGTGCCAGCAGTCCGGGGGTCAGCGAGCAGTACTTC | CASSPGVSEQYF
TRBJ2-7 | . | TRBV30 | . | TGTGCCTGGAGTCCTCCTAATTACGAGCAGTACTTC | CAWSPPNYEQYF
TRBJ2-7 | . | TRBV19 | . | TGTGCCAGTAGGAAGGAGGGGCGGCCCTTTTTCGAGCAGTACTTC | CASRKEGRPFFEQYF
TRBJ1-1 | . | TRBV5-5 | . | TGTGCCAGCAGCTTGTCAAGGGGCACTGAAGCTTTCTTT | CASSLSRGTEAFF
TRBJ1-1 | . | TRBV18 | . | TGTGCCAGCTCCCAAACAGTACTGACTGAAGCTTTCTTT | CASSQTVLTEAFF
TRBJ1-5 | . | TRBV6-4 | . | TGTGCCAGCAGTGTCGAGGTGAGCCAGCCCCAGCATTTT | CASSVEVSQPQHF
TRBJ1-5 | TRBD1 | TRBV4-1 | . | TGCGCCAGCAGCCAAGAGACAGGGGTCAATCAGCCCCAGCATTTT | CASSQETGVNQPQHF
TRBJ1-5 | TRBD1 | TRBV7-9 | . | TGTGCCAGCAGCCCCGGACAGGGGGCGGCAAATCAGCCCCAGCATTTT | CASSPGQGAANQPQHF
TRBJ1-1 | TRBD1 | TRBV13 | . | TGTGCCAGCAGCCCGTTGGACAGGGGATTATCTGAAGCTTTCTTT | CASSPLDRGLSEAFF
TRBJ1-2 | . | TRBV6-5 | . | TGTGCCAGCACCGCCGGGATCCGCTATGGCTACACCTTC | CASTAGIRYGYTF
TRBJ1-1 | . | TRBV29-1 | . | TGCAGCGTTGACGTGCAGGGCACTGAAGCTTTCTTT | CSVDVQGTEAFF
TRBJ1-1 | . | TRBV7-3 | . | TGTGCCAGCAGCTTAGGGGGGACCAACACTGAAGCTTTCTTT | CASSLGGTNTEAFF
TRBJ2-1 | . | TRBV30 | . | TGTGCCTGGAGTGTGTGGGGCGATGAGCAGTTCTTC | CAWSVWGDEQFF
TRBJ2-2 | . | TRBV11-3 | . | TGTGCCAGCAGCCCTCGGTCGGGGGTTACCGGGGAGCTGTTTTTT | CASSPRSGVTGELFF
TRBJ1-3 | . | TRBV30 | . | TGTGCCTGGAGTGTAACCGTAGCCTCTGGAAACACCATATATTTT | CAWSVTVASGNTIYF
TRBJ1-6 | . | TRBV4-3 | . | TGCGCCAGCAGCCAAGACTCCCCAAGGACACGGGCCCCCAATTCACCCCTCCACTTT | CASSQDSPRTRAPNSPLHF
TRBJ1-1 | TRBD1 | TRBV7-9 | . | TGTGCCAGCAGCCCAGGGGGAACTGAAGCTTTCTTT | CASSPGGTEAFF
TRBJ2-1 | TRBD1 | TRBV7-2 | . | TGTGCCAGCACCACGAGGGGTCGGGACAGCTCCTACAATGAGCAGTTCTTC | CASTTRGRDSSYNEQFF
TRBJ2-5 | TRBD2 | TRBV10-3 | . | TGTGCCATCAGTGCAGCTAGCGGGGGGTCAGAGACCCAGTACTTC | CAISAASGGSETQYF
TRBJ1-4 | TRBD1 | TRBV6-6 | . | TGTGCCAGCAACCCGACAGGGGAGGATGAAAAACTGTTTTTT | CASNPTGEDEKLFF
TRBJ1-2 | . | TRBV4-1 | . | TGCGCCAGCAGCCAAGAACCCGGTTTGGACTATGGCTACACCTTC | CASSQEPGLDYGYTF
TRBJ1-2 | . | TRBV18 | . | TGTGCCAGCTCCAGCGACCTGGGTTATGGCTACACCTTC | CASSSDLGYGYTF
TRBJ1-3 | . | TRBV15 | . | TGTGCCACCAGCAGAGATGGCGGGGCTGGAAACACCATATATTTT | CATSRDGGAGNTIYF
TRBJ1-2 | . | TRBV30 | . | TGTGCCTGGACCTCAGCGTGGAGCTACACCTTC | CAWTSAWSYTF
TRBJ2-7 | TRBD2 | TRBV7-2 | . | TGTGCCAGCAGCTCCGACAGCGGGGGCGTCTACGAGCAGTACTTC | CASSSDSGGVYEQYF
TRBJ2-1 | . | TRBV7-3 | . | TGTGCCAGCAGCCAGAGTGGGGGGGGCTCAGAGCAGTTCTTC | CASSQSGGGSEQFF
TRBJ1-2 | TRBD1 | TRBV27 | . | TGTGCCAGCAGTTCGTACCCGGGACAGGGAGTAGATGGCTACACCTTC | CASSSYPGQGVDGYTF
TRBJ2-3 | . | TRBV5-1 | . | TGCGCCAGCAGCTTTGATAGCCCCACAGATACGCAGTATTTT | CASSFDSPTDTQYF
TRBJ1-2 | . | TRBV30 | . | TGTGCCTGGAGTACGGACGGGGTGGGCTACACCTTC | CAWSTDGVGYTF
TRBJ1-2 | . | TRBV7-9 | . | TGTGCCAGCAGCTCCCCCGGGTTGGCTGGCTACACCTTC | CASSSPGLAGYTF
TRBJ2-1 | TRBD2 | TRBV4-3 | . | TGCGCCAGCAGCCAAGAGCAACTAGCGGGGGGCCTTAATGAGCAGTTCTTC | CASSQEQLAGGLNEQFF
TRBJ2-3 | TRBD1 | TRBV29-1 | . | TGCAGCGTCGTCCCGGGACAGGGCGCAGATACGCAGTATTTT | CSVVPGQGADTQYF
TRBJ1-2 | TRBD1 | TRBV5-6 | once | TGTGCCAGCAGCTCGGTCCCGGGACAGGGAGCTCTATATGGCTACACCTTC | CASSSVPGQGALYGYTF
TRBJ1-1 | . | TRBV18 | . | TGTGCCAGCTCACCACCGAGCCCGAGCGCTGAAGCTTTCTTT | CASSPPSPSAEAFF
TRBJ2-5 | . | TRBV11-2 | . | TGTGCCAGCAGCCCCCGGGGTTTAGGAGAGACCCAGTACTTC | CASSPRGLGETQYF
TRBJ2-1 | TRBD2 | TRBV9 | . | TGTGCCAGCACTAGCGGGGGACTTAATGAACAAAATGAGCAGTTCTTC | CASTSGGLNEQNEQFF
TRBJ2-7 | . | TRBV27 | . | TGTGCCAGCAGTTTAGTGGGGGCCTATGGGCAGTACTTC | CASSLVGAYGQYF
TRBJ1-5 | . | TRBV10-3 | . | TGTGCCATCAGTGATGGCAGGGAAGGTCAGCCCCAGCATTTT | CAISDGREGQPQHF
TRBJ1-2 | . | TRBV30 | . | TGTGCCTGGAGCCGAGGCATGGTGTATGGCTACACCTTC | CAWSRGMVYGYTF
TRBJ2-7 | TRBD1 | TRBV5-1 | . | TGCGCCAGCAGCTTGGAACAGGGGGCCTACGAGCAGTACTTC | CASSLEQGAYEQYF
TRBJ2-2 | TRBD1 | TRBV29-1 | . | TGCAGCGTGGGACAGGCTATTACCGGGGGGCTGTTTTTT | CSVGQAITGGLFF
TRBJ1-6 | TRBD1 | TRBV5-4 | once | TGTGCCAGCAGTTCCGGGACAGGGGATTCACCCCTCCACTTT | CASSSGTGDSPLHF
TRBJ2-5 | . | TRBV5-4 | . | TGTGCCAGCAGCCCCGCTGCGGGGCAAGAGACCCAGTACTTC | CASSPAAGQETQYF
TRBJ2-2 | TRBD1 | TRBV9 | . | TGTGCCAGCAGCGGACTCCGGGACAGGGGAACCGGGGAGCTGTTTTTT | CASSGLRDRGTGELFF
TRBJ1-2 | . | TRBV2 | . | TGTGCCAGCAATGGACAGAACGATGGCTACACCTTC | CASNGQNDGYTF
TRBJ1-1 | TRBD1 | TRBV7-2 | . | TGTGCCAGCAGCTTAGCCCAGTACAGGGGGCGGACTGAAGCTTTCTTT | CASSLAQYRGRTEAFF
TRBJ1-1 | TRBD1 | TRBV11-3 | . | TGTGCCAGCAGCTTAGAGGGACAGAAGAACACTGAAGCTTTCTTT | CASSLEGQKNTEAFF